The 21 T cell receptor beta chains in this list originate from one sample, sequenced in a study of Ad26.COV2.S vaccination and SARS-CoV-2 variants. TCRdb keeps only in-frame clones here, not all; method: immunoSEQ multiplex PCR. The top ten hold roughly 13% of the sample, which has about 480,000 clones, 70% to 90% seen once. Specified treatment: 15 to 20 received Ad26.COV2.S at low or high dose, single or two shots; several received placebo; per-sample allocation not given. Each sample was drawn 63 days after the first injection (of vaccine or placebo). The sequences come from peripheral blood, collected in a trial of Ad26.COV2.S vaccine versus placebo. These TCRs come from a person between 18 and 65 years old who received the Ad26.COV2.S COVID-19 vaccine or a placebo.

The chain joins TRBV7-2 to TRBJ2-3, with D unclear. Trimming left V 2 bases short and J 6 bases short, with 12 bases between. This CDR3 spans 14 amino acids. Germline V gene data show CDR1 as SGHTA and CDR2 as FQGNSA. The DNA for the CDR3 is TGTGCCAGCAGCTTATTGGTTGGGGTGGATACGCAGTATTTT. Residues: CASSLLVGVDTQYF.

The genes are TRBV6-6 and TRBJ2-2, with TRBD2 matching 9 bases. CDR1 MNHNY and CDR2 SVGAGI come from the germline V gene (reference sequence). V dropped 2 bases and J dropped 5; count of bases not matched to a gene: 6. The CDR3 sequence is 16 residues long. CDR3 loop: CASSYGSGRGTGELFF. The CDR3 bases are TGTGCCAGCAGTTACGGTAGCGGGAGAGGTACCGGGGAGCTGTTTTTT.

The chain is built from TRBV11-2 and TRBJ2-3; D is possibly TRBD1 (6 bases). With 8 bases removed from V and 3 bases from J, the gap between germline ends came to 18 bases. Germline V CDR1 and CDR2: SGHAT, FQNNGV. The CDR3 has 15 amino acids. CDR3 bases: TGTGCCAGCGCAACGTCTAGCCAGGGGACAGATACGCAGTATTTT. It translates to CASATSSQGTDTQYF.

Points on this clone: No DNA is shown, since the ends of the CDR3 on it are uncertain; the CDR3 is the one TCRdb lists. V gene TRBV9 combines with J gene TRBJ2-6; the DNA was not compared with TRBD1, the D call given in the table. The CDR3 is 17 amino acids in total, end residues counted. Germline V CDR1 and CDR2: SGDLS, YYNGEE. The CDR3 loop reads CASSVGPFGSGANVPTF.

CDR3 sequence (DNA): TGTGCCAGCAGCCAAGAGATTGGTACTAGCGGGAGCAACCAAGCCAAAAACATTCAGTACTTC. It is translated as CASSQEIGTSGSNQAKNIQYF. This chain links TRBV3-1 (or the pseudogene TRBV3-2) with TRBJ2-4; 11 positions match TRBD2. With 0 bases clipped from V and 0 bases from J, the junction kept 13 bases outside the gene matches. This CDR3 comprises 21 residues. Looked up from germline, CDR1 is LGHDT and CDR2 is YNNKEL (reference sequence).

The CDR3 DNA reads as TGTGCCAGCAGTGACCGGCCAGCGGGAGACAGGAATGAGCAGTTCTTC. Protein: CASSDRPAGDRNEQFF. This rearrangement joins TRBV2 to TRBJ2-1, with TRBD2 matching 8 bases. The CDR3 totals 16 residues. The J segment lost 7 bases and the V segment lost 3 bases, leaving 11 bases of the junction unmatched. Germline V gene sequence: CDR1 SNHLY, CDR2 FYNNEI.

This clone appeared a few times. The V gene is TRBV18, the J gene TRBJ2-2; perhaps D is TRBD1 or TRBD2 (5 bases each). The CDR3 consists of 16 residues. The germline CDR1 and CDR2 sequences are KGHSH and LQKENI. V was clipped by 2 bases and J by 8 bases, with 18 bases between them. For the CDR3, the DNA is TGTGCCAGCTCACCATCACTCGAGGGGAGTCATGGGGAGCTGTTTTTT. This encodes CASSPSLEGSHGELFF.

The V gene is TRBV2, the J gene TRBJ2-5; D possibly corresponds to TRBD2 (6 bases). The CDR3 is 12 residues long. CDR1 and CDR2 from the germline V gene are SNHLY and FYNNEI. Trimming left V 5 bases short and J 5 bases short, with 9 bases between. The CDR3 DNA reads TGTGCCAGCAGTCCCCTAGCGGAGACCCAGTACTTC. Translation: CASSPLAETQYF.

The rearrangement joins TRBV5-1 to TRBJ1-1; D perhaps matches TRBD1 (6 bases). The germline gives CDR1 SGHRS, CDR2 YFSETQ. The CDR3 length is 15 residues. The V and J ends lost 0 bases and 11 bases respectively, with 20 bases between them. CDR3 loop: CASSLALGTQGGAFF. The CDR3 coding sequence is TGCGCCAGCAGCTTGGCCTTAGGGACACAGGGAGGGGCTTTCTTT. The full variable domain, completed using reference TRBV5-1 and TRBJ1-1, is KAGVTQTPRYLIKTRGQQVTLSCSPISGHRSVSWYQQTPGQGLQFLFEYFSETQRNKGNFPGRFSGRQFSNSRSEMNVSTLELGDSALYLCASSLALGTQGGAFFGQGTRLTVV.

This clone was recorded once. This chain connects TRBV7-8 to TRBJ2-2; the D call may be TRBD1 or TRBD2 (6 bases each). Trimming shortened V by 5 bases and J by 2 bases, and 27 bases separated the two germline ends. There are 20 residues in the CDR3. The V gene's germline CDR1 is SGHVS and CDR2 FQNEAQ. The CDR3 is CASSPLFGGGVRINTGELFF. CDR3 nucleotide sequence: TGTGCCAGCAGCCCCTTGTTCGGGGGCGGTGTCCGTATAAACACCGGGGAGCTGTTTTTT.

CDR3 coding DNA: TGCGCCAGCAGCTCGGGGGGAGGGAGGGTGACAGATACGCAGTATTTT. Protein: CASSSGGGRVTDTQYF. This rearrangement joins TRBV4-3 to TRBJ2-3; 7 bases are shared with TRBD2. This CDR3 comprises 16 residues. Per germline, CDR1 LGHNA and CDR2 YSLEER. With 5 bases clipped from V and 3 bases from J, the junction kept 11 bases outside the gene matches.

This chain links TRBV9 with TRBJ2-1, with TRBD2 matching over 7 bases. V was clipped by 2 bases and J by 5 bases; unmatched bases: 10. Germline assignment: CDR1 SGDLS and CDR2 YYNGEE. The CDR3 has 16 residues. CDR3: CASSVGLRESDNEQFF. CDR3 bases: TGTGCCAGCAGCGTGGGTTTGCGGGAGTCTGACAATGAGCAGTTCTTC.

The chain is built from TRBV2 and TRBJ2-7; the D is unclear. Germline-derived CDR1 and CDR2 are SNHLY and FYNNEI. The germline V and J ends were trimmed by 5 bases and 2 bases, with 16 bases remaining between them. The CDR3 contains 15 residues. The CDR3 bases are TGTGCCAGCAGTCCCTTTATAACTGGAACCTACGAGCAGTACTTC. It translates to CASSPFITGTYEQYF.

This chain uses TRBV5-4 with TRBJ1-3, with 9 bases fitting TRBD1. The CDR3 consists of 18 residues. The V gene's germline CDR1 is SGHNT and CDR2 YYREEE (reference sequence). V lost 0 bases and J lost 0; bases outside the gene matches: 7. The CDR3 nucleotides read TGTGCCAGCAGCTTGGGGATGGGGACAGGGCGCTCTGGAAACACCATATATTTT. Protein product: CASSLGMGTGRSGNTIYF.

The genes are TRBV5-8 and TRBJ2-2; 9 bases map to TRBD1. The V segment lost 0 bases and the J segment 4 bases; nucleotides outside the gene matches: 7. Germline assignment: CDR1 SGHTS and CDR2 YDEGEE. The CDR3 totals 17 residues. The CDR3 DNA sequence: TGTGCCAGCAGCTTGGGAGGGACAGGGCTGAGCACCGGGGAGCTGTTTTTT. It specifies CASSLGGTGLSTGELFF.

In its sample, this clone was seen a few times. The chain joins TRBV11-2 to TRBJ2-7; 8 bases are a match to TRBD1. This CDR3 region has 14 residues. Germline V gene lookup returns CDR1 SGHAT and CDR2 FQNNGV. V lost 5 bases to trimming and J lost 7 bases; unmatched junction nucleotides: 10. CDR3 amino acids: CASSPGTGDTEQYF. The CDR3 DNA is TGTGCCAGCAGCCCCGGGACAGGCGACACGGAGCAGTACTTC.

This chain connects TRBV5-4 to TRBJ1-2, with D possibly TRBD1 on 6 matching bases. Trimming stripped 4 bases from V and 5 bases from J, with 18 bases between. The V gene's germline CDR1 is SGHNT and CDR2 YYREEE (reference sequence). The CDR3 consists of 15 residues. This CDR3 reads CASSLQGRPYYGYTF. As DNA, the CDR3 is TGTGCCAGCAGCCTTCAGGGGCGCCCTTATTATGGCTACACCTTC.

J is TRBJ2-1 and V is TRBV7-9, with D perhaps matching TRBD2 (6 bases). V was cut by 8 bases and J by 5 bases, with 16 bases left in between. The CDR3 consists of 14 residues. Per germline, CDR1 SEHNR and CDR2 FQNEAQ (reference sequence). The DNA of the CDR3 is TGTGCCAGCGAGGGAGCGACGGGAGACAATGAGCAGTTCTTC. This sequence encodes CASEGATGDNEQFF.

In this sample, this clone turned up a few times. The chain combines TRBV28 with TRBJ2-2; D perhaps matches TRBD1 (6 bases). CDR1 is MDHEN and CDR2 is SYDVKM in the germline V gene. CDR3 length equals 14 residues. V was shortened by 4 bases and J by 6 bases, with 12 bases between the two germline ends. The CDR3 reads CASSYNTGPGELFF. The CDR3 nucleotides are TGTGCCAGCAGTTATAACACAGGGCCCGGGGAGCTGTTTTTT.

V is TRBV7-8 and J is TRBJ1-1; D is perhaps TRBD1 (5 bases). The CDR3 is made up of 14 amino acids. The V end was cut by 3 bases, the J end by 5 bases, with 13 bases between. Germline loops: CDR1 SGHVS, CDR2 FQNEAQ. The CDR3 is CASSLGSGMTEAFF. CDR3 nucleotide sequence: TGTGCCAGCAGCTTGGGTTCAGGGATGACTGAAGCTTTCTTT.

The V and J genes are TRBV6-5 and TRBJ2-7, with unresolved D. Germline values: CDR1 MNHEY, CDR2 SVGAGI. There are 14 residues in the CDR3. With 5 bases removed from V and 2 bases from J, the gap between germline ends came to 13 bases. The CDR3 nucleotides are TGTGCCAGCAGTCCCAGTCCACCAGCCTACGAGCAGTACTTC. The encoded protein is CASSPSPPAYEQYF.